This T cell receptor beta chain was observed in a study of T cell responses to AZD1222 COVID-19 vaccine. Study background: The analysis combined second doses at about 4 or about 12 weeks. Study outcomes and limitations: A reported finding is that nearly half of spike-specific TCRs target unmutated variant regions. Repertoire sampling occurred only after the peak T cell response.

Note on this clone: Its antigen is still unknown.

Data came from immunoSEQ multiplex PCR; TCRdb stores just in-frame clones and leaves some out. The table has about 160,000 clones, 80% to 90% seen once. Germline V gene data show CDR1 as DFQATT and CDR2 as SNEGSKA (reference sequence). The length of the CDR3 is 13 residues. The V end lost 3 bases, the J end lost 0 bases, and 5 bases lay between the germline ends. The clonotype originates from an adult in good health. Sequenced here: peripheral blood, sampled on day 0 of AZD1222 vaccination. V gene TRBV20-1 combines with J gene TRBJ1-4; D unresolved. The CDR3 sequence is CSASWTTNEKLFF. As DNA, the CDR3 is TGCAGTGCTAGTTGGACAACTAATGAAAAACTGTTTTTT.